This T cell receptor beta chain was sequenced in a study of control samples from healthy donors and cancer patients. Libraries were prepared by immunoSEQ multiplex PCR; TCRdb keeps only in-frame clonotypes and omits some of them. The data show over 150,000 clones, 90% to 95% seen once. V lost 5 bases and J lost 4, with 8 bases in between. The CDR3 has 11 residues. The V gene's germline CDR1 is DFQATT and CDR2 SNEGSKA (reference sequence). Sequencing was carried out using blood. V gene TRBV20-1 combines with J gene TRBJ1-1; D unclear. This sequence originates from a woman between 18 and 30 years old in good health. CDR3 bases: TGCAGTGCTCCCCGGTTCACTGAAGCTTTCTTT. It yields the protein CSAPRFTEAFF.